This T cell receptor beta chain was sequenced during a study of OX40 agonist ivuxolimab in advanced cancers. About the research overall: With ivuxolimab, an agonistic anti-OX40 (CD134) antibody, patients were treated. Among those treated, three patients had partial responses, one with hepatocellular carcinoma and two with cutaneous melanoma.

Findings and limits, study-wide: By week 6 at 0.1 to 3.0 mg/kg, blood CD4+ and CD8+ T cells had expanded clonally.

Sequencing used immunoSEQ multiplex PCR; TCRdb keeps in-frame clones, though not all of them. The sample carries 65,000 to 95,000 clones, around 94% recorded once. CDR1 and CDR2 from the germline V gene are SGHAT and FQNNGV. This CDR3 comprises 14 residues. J gave up 7 bases and V 1 base, and 6 bases lay outside the gene matches. Of note for this clone: Antigen unknown.

The chain has TRBV11-2 and TRBJ2-5; 7 positions agree with TRBD1. This TCR came from an adult with an advanced solid tumor such as melanoma, head and neck, liver or kidney cancer. Here the sequenced sample was CD4+ or CD8+ T cells sorted from blood, taken in a trial of the OX40 agonist ivuxolimab. CDR3 coding DNA: TGTGCCAGCAGCTTAGCCTTGGACAGGTGGACCCAGTACTTC. Residues: CASSLALDRWTQYF.